The 28 T cell receptor beta chains below come from one sample, sequenced in a study of molecular identifiers for immune sequencing clone quantification. TCRdb re-called the PCR reads with MiXCR, one entry per CDR3 protein. The data hold roughly 300,000 distinct CDR3 sequences, with roughly a quarter observed a single time. The sample taken for sequencing was naive CD8+ T cells from blood, with Jurkat cell RNA spiked in. Subset defined: FACS-sorted CD8+CD4-CCR7+CD45RA+ naive T cells. The source of these receptors is a human donor in good health. Some libraries in this study had Jurkat cell RNA spiked in.

This clonotype has a count of ten or more. The CDR3 reads CASSILGGQETQYF. CDR3 DNA: TGTGCCAGCAGTATCCTAGGCGGCCAAGAGACCCAGTACTTC. This rearrangement joins TRBV6-5 to TRBJ2-5; D remains unclear. CDR3 size: 14 residues. Trimming left V 5 bases short and J 1 base short, with 11 bases between. Germline CDR1 MNHEY, CDR2 SVGAGI.

This rearrangement joins TRBV10-3 to TRBJ1-1; D is possibly TRBD1 (6 bases). Per germline, CDR1 ENHRY and CDR2 SYGVKD. Trimming left V 0 bases short and J 1 base short, with 12 bases between. The CDR3 is made up of 16 amino acids. CDR3 protein: CAISESSGAPNTEAFF. The DNA for the CDR3 is TGTGCCATCAGTGAGTCATCAGGGGCCCCGAACACTGAAGCTTTCTTT.

This clonotype was recorded many times. V gene TRBV7-9 combines with J gene TRBJ2-2; D gene uncertain. Per the germline V gene, CDR1 is SEHNR and CDR2 is FQNEAQ (reference sequence). This CDR3 has 15 residues. The ends were cut back, 0 bases at V and 1 base at J, with 6 bases in the middle. The CDR3 sequence is CASSLAEKNTGELFF. As DNA, the CDR3 is TGTGCCAGCAGCTTAGCGGAGAAGAACACCGGGGAGCTGTTTTTT.

This clonotype has a count of ten or more. V and J are TRBV19 and TRBJ2-7; TRBD1 might be the D (5 bases). Deletions cut 5 bases from V and 3 bases from J, with 11 bases between. The CDR3 consists of 13 residues. The germline CDR1 and CDR2 sequences are LNHDA and SQIVND (reference sequence). This CDR3 is CASSSGIFYEQYF. The CDR3 DNA reads TGTGCCAGTAGTTCAGGGATCTTCTACGAGCAGTACTTC. The entire variable domain, with the rest obtained from reference TRBV19 and TRBJ2-7, is as follows: DGGITQSPKYLFRKEGQNVTLSCEQNLNHDAMYWYRQDPGQGLRLIYYSQIVNDFQKGDIAEGYSVSREKKESFPLTVTSAQKNPTAFYLCASSSGIFYEQYFGPGTRLTVT.

This clonotype was detected ten times or more. The rearrangement links TRBV7-2 to TRBJ1-1; 9 bases map to TRBD1. Germline loops: CDR1 SGHTA, CDR2 FQGNSA. Unmatched junction bases numbered 10, after V lost 5 bases and J lost 0 bases. The CDR3 is 17 residues long. This chain's CDR3 is CASSPGDRVGLNTEAFF. The CDR3 coding sequence is TGTGCCAGCAGCCCAGGGGACAGGGTAGGCTTGAACACTGAAGCTTTCTTT.

The V and J genes are TRBV5-1 and TRBJ2-7, with 9 bases that match TRBD1. The CDR3 runs 17 residues. The germline CDR1 and CDR2 sequences are SGHRS and YFSETQ. The V segment lost 4 bases and the J segment 6 bases; nucleotides outside the gene matches: 17. The CDR3 bases are TGCGCCAGCAGCCCTTCAACACCGGGACAGGGTTTATCCGAGCAGTACTTC. It is translated as CASSPSTPGQGLSEQYF.

This clonotype came up a few times. V and J are TRBV27 and TRBJ1-1; the D gene is possibly TRBD1 (6 bases). From germline, CDR1 is MNHEY and CDR2 SMNVEV (reference sequence). Trimming took 0 bases from V and 10 from J, leaving 9 bases between them. CDR3 length: 12 residues. The CDR3 DNA sequence: TGTGCCAGCAGTTTATCGGGGGCTGTAGCTTTCTTT. Encoded protein: CASSLSGAVAFF.

Note on this clonotype: Being one base from a much bigger clone, this may be a read error. V is TRBV5-6 and J is TRBJ2-7; 12 bases fit TRBD2. This CDR3 has 17 residues. Germline V gives CDR1 SGHDT, CDR2 YYEEEE. The V gene end was trimmed by 4 bases and the J gene end by 4 bases; junction bases not matched to a gene: 12. Here the CDR3 reads CASSRGTSGPPAYEQYF. CDR3 sequence (DNA): TGTGCCAGCAGCCGGGGGACTAGCGGGCCACCCGCGTACGAGCAGTACTTC.

The J gene is TRBJ2-1, the V gene TRBV20-1, with a weak D call TRBD2 (6 bases). The germline V gene encodes CDR1 DFQATT and CDR2 SNEGSKA (reference sequence). The V gene lost 0 bases and the J gene lost 0 bases, with 18 bases spanning the gap. The CDR3 covers 18 residues. CDR3 protein: CSARDRDSQHYSYNEQFF. CDR3 nucleotide sequence: TGCAGTGCTAGAGACCGGGACTCTCAACACTACTCCTACAATGAGCAGTTCTTC.

This clonotype was observed a handful of times. V gene TRBV12-3 or TRBV12-4 combines with J gene TRBJ1-6; 8 bases align to TRBD1. Trimming cost V 8 bases and J 6 bases; bases outside gene matches: 3. The CDR3 sequence is 13 residues long. In DNA, the CDR3 is TGTGCCAGCGCCGGACAGGGTAATTCACCCCTCCACTTT. Encoded protein: CASAGQGNSPLHF.

This clonotype has at least ten counts. This rearrangement joins TRBV7-9 to TRBJ1-1; TRBD1 matches at 8 bases. The junction had 6 bases not matched to a gene; V was cut back by 5 bases and J by 7 bases. The CDR3 sequence is 13 residues long. The V gene's germline CDR1 is SEHNR and CDR2 FQNEAQ (reference sequence). CDR3 bases: TGTGCCAGCAGCGATGGGACAGGCATTGAAGCTTTCTTT. Encoded protein: CASSDGTGIEAFF.

This clonotype was counted many times. The V gene is TRBV29-1, the J gene TRBJ2-5, with 11 bases aligning to TRBD2. This CDR3 has 14 residues. Germline assignment: CDR1 SQVTM and CDR2 ANQGSEA. V dropped 3 bases and J dropped 5; count of bases not matched to a gene: 5. The CDR3 loop reads CSVEVAGGPETQYF. In DNA form, the CDR3 reads TGCAGCGTTGAGGTAGCGGGAGGGCCGGAGACCCAGTACTTC.

This clonotype was seen at least ten times. This rearrangement joins TRBV5-1 to TRBJ2-5, with TRBD2 matching 7 bases. V lost 5 bases and J lost 5; bases outside the gene matches: 9. The CDR3 length is 14 residues. CDR1 is SGHRS, CDR2 YFSETQ, per germline. DNA of the CDR3: TGCGCCAGCAGACTTGGACTAGACTGGGAGACCCAGTACTTC. Translating gives CASRLGLDWETQYF.

The rearrangement joins TRBV12-3 or TRBV12-4 to TRBJ1-2, with D tentatively TRBD1 (6 bases). Trimming cost V 8 bases and J 7 bases, with 17 bases left between them. The CDR3 is 13 residues long. The CDR3 nucleotides read TGTGCCAGCTCGCCCGGGGGGGGCTCTGGCTACACCTTC. It yields the protein CASSPGGGSGYTF.

V gene TRBV27 combines with J gene TRBJ2-2; either TRBD1 or TRBD2 may supply D (5 bases each). The CDR3 is made up of 15 amino acids. Trimming pared 1 base from V and 3 bases from J, leaving 9 bases between. Looked up from germline, CDR1 is MNHEY and CDR2 is SMNVEV (reference sequence). The CDR3 sequence is CASSLYGTDTGELFF. CDR3 DNA: TGTGCCAGCAGTTTATACGGGACGGACACCGGGGAGCTGTTTTTT.

The chain joins TRBV6-4 to TRBJ2-6, with 14 bases identical to TRBD2. The germline V gene has CDR1 MRHNA and CDR2 SNTAGT. The CDR3 is 18 amino acids. The ends lost 7 bases at V and 0 bases at J; junction bases unmatched: 5. This chain's CDR3 is CASNPGLAGGSGANVLTF. The CDR3 DNA sequence: TGTGCCAGCAACCCCGGACTAGCGGGGGGCTCTGGGGCCAACGTCCTGACTTTC.

Concerning this clonotype: A much larger clone lies a single base off, so this may be a read error. The chain couples TRBV7-9 to TRBJ2-7, with D perhaps matching TRBD2 (6 bases). The germline V and J ends were trimmed by 7 bases and 0 bases, with 16 bases remaining between them. Per the germline V gene, CDR1 is SEHNR and CDR2 is FQNEAQ (reference sequence). This CDR3 has 15 amino acids. The CDR3 bases are TGTGCCAGCAACCCGGGGGTCATAAGCTCCTACGAGCAGTACTTC. Amino acids: CASNPGVISSYEQYF.

In its sample, this clonotype was seen many times. The rearrangement links TRBV6-5 to TRBJ1-1, with D perhaps TRBD1 (6 bases). The CDR3 is 15 residues long. The germline V gene encodes CDR1 MNHEY and CDR2 SVGAGI. The V gene lost 5 bases and the J gene lost 5 bases, with 18 bases spanning the gap. The CDR3 loop reads CASSGGGRGRTEAFF. The CDR3 DNA is TGTGCCAGCAGTGGGGGCGGTCGGGGACGGACTGAAGCTTTCTTT.

V is TRBV9 and J is TRBJ2-2; no reliable D call. Per the germline V gene, CDR1 is SGDLS and CDR2 is YYNGEE. Trimming pared 4 bases from V and 7 bases from J, leaving 8 bases between. The CDR3 is 12 residues long. In DNA form, the CDR3 reads TGTGCCAGCAGCCAAGAAAGCGGGGAGCTGTTTTTT. As protein: CASSQESGELFF.

At least ten counts were recorded for this clonotype. The rearrangement links TRBV20-1 to TRBJ1-1, with D hard to call. V dropped 5 bases and J dropped 7 bases, with 11 bases sitting between them. The germline CDR1 and CDR2 sequences are DFQATT and SNEGSKA (reference sequence). The CDR3 sequence is 11 residues long. This CDR3 reads CSALPVYEAFF. The CDR3 DNA reads as TGCAGTGCTTTGCCCGTTTATGAAGCTTTCTTT.

The chain employs TRBV6-1 and TRBJ1-5, with a possible D match to TRBD1 (5 bases). Trimming removed 6 bases from V and 0 bases from J, with 15 bases in between. CDR1 and CDR2 from the germline V gene are MNHNS and SASEGT. This CDR3 has 16 residues. In nucleotides, the CDR3 is TGTGCCAGCAGGGTCGCGGGGGTCTATAGCAATCAGCCCCAGCATTTT. Protein product: CASRVAGVYSNQPQHF.

This clonotype occurred many times. The chain employs TRBV29-1 and TRBJ2-3, with unresolved D. V was cut by 0 bases and J by 0 bases, with 13 bases left in between. CDR1 is SQVTM, CDR2 ANQGSEA, per germline. The CDR3 contains 16 residues. The DNA of the CDR3 is TGCAGCGTTGAAGAAGGATCCGAACCTAGCACAGATACGCAGTATTTT. Translated, it gives CSVEEGSEPSTDTQYF.

As to this clonotype: A much larger clone sits a single nucleotide away, making a read error possible. The V call is TRBV30, the J call TRBJ1-5, with unresolved D. V dropped 1 base and J dropped 9 bases, with 13 bases sitting between them. There are 13 residues in the CDR3. The germline gives CDR1 GTSNPN, CDR2 SVGIG (reference sequence). The CDR3 loop reads CAWSETAHRPQHF. The CDR3 DNA sequence: TGTGCCTGGAGTGAAACAGCACATCGGCCCCAGCATTTT.

The chain uses TRBV20-1 and TRBJ2-5, with D possibly matching TRBD1 (5 bases). V gave up 0 bases and J gave up 2 bases, with 13 bases separating them. This CDR3 is 15 amino acids long. Germline values: CDR1 DFQATT, CDR2 SNEGSKA (reference sequence). DNA of the CDR3: TGCAGTGCTAGAGATAGGCGACAGCCGCAAGAGACCCAGTACTTC. It translates to CSARDRRQPQETQYF.

Concerning this clonotype: One junction end does not reproduce the germline sequence, and a read error may be involved. V is TRBV4-1 and J is TRBJ2-2, with D perhaps TRBD2 (6 bases). The CDR3 runs 15 residues. From germline, CDR1 is MGHRA and CDR2 YSYEKL. The CDR3 coding sequence is TGCGCCAGCAGCCAAGATTCCTCGGCCTACCGGGAGCTGCTTTTT. Its translation is CASSQDSSAYRELLF.

In its sample, this clonotype was seen many times. The chain carries TRBV29-1 and TRBJ1-2; TRBD1 is a possible D gene (5 bases). This CDR3 comprises 13 residues. The V gene's germline CDR1 is SQVTM and CDR2 ANQGSEA. V was cut by 7 bases and J by 2 bases, with 14 bases left in between. CDR3 protein: CSAWEGENYGYTF. DNA for the CDR3: TGCAGCGCTTGGGAAGGGGAGAACTATGGCTACACCTTC.

As to this clonotype: A read error is possible here, since a much larger clone lies one base away. The chain has TRBV4-1 and TRBJ2-3, with D unclear. CDR1 MGHRA and CDR2 YSYEKL come from the germline V gene. Trimming shortened V by 1 base and J by 5 bases, and 13 bases separated the two germline ends. The CDR3 is made up of 15 amino acids. DNA of the CDR3: TGCGCCAGCAGCCAAGGTACCCTGTGTGGAGATACGCAGTATTTT. Residues: CASSQGTLCGDTQYF.

This clonotype was counted at least ten times. The V and J genes are TRBV4-1 and TRBJ2-7; D is perhaps TRBD2 (5 bases). V dropped 0 bases and J dropped 2 bases, with 8 bases sitting between them. This CDR3 contains 14 residues. The germline CDR1 and CDR2 sequences are MGHRA and YSYEKL. The CDR3 loop is CASSQDPGTYEQYF. CDR3 DNA: TGCGCCAGCAGCCAAGACCCGGGGACCTACGAGCAGTACTTC.